The 21 T cell receptor beta chains below all came from one sample that was sequenced in a study of shared clonotypes between healthy human individuals. Sequencing used immunoSEQ multiplex PCR; TCRdb keeps in-frame clones, though not all of them. The table includes about 190,000 clones, 65% to 70% detected once. The specimen sequenced was memory CD4+ T cells sorted from blood. Specified subset: CD45RA-negative fraction. These receptors came from a man aged 30 to 39 in good health.

Notes on this clone: The same CDR3 can be traced to other DNA sequences in this sample. V is TRBV19 and J is TRBJ2-3; D is uncertain. CDR3 size: 13 residues. Trimming stripped 3 bases from V and 4 bases from J, with 8 bases between. The germline V gene encodes CDR1 LNHDA and CDR2 SQIVND (reference sequence). CDR3 protein: CASSIGSPDTQYF. In DNA form, the CDR3 reads TGTGCCAGTAGTATTGGGTCGCCAGATACGCAGTATTTT.

This chain connects TRBV19 to TRBJ2-6; D is perhaps TRBD1 (6 bases). The V end lost 7 bases, the J end lost 2 bases, and 12 bases lay between the germline ends. The length of the CDR3 is 15 residues. CDR1 LNHDA and CDR2 SQIVND come from the germline V gene (reference sequence). The CDR3 loop reads CASTTDRTGANVLTF. The CDR3 DNA reads TGTGCCAGTACTACCGACAGGACTGGGGCCAACGTCCTGACTTTC.

This clone was seen ten or more times. The chain couples TRBV7-6 to TRBJ2-3; D unresolved. Germline assignment: CDR1 SGHVS and CDR2 FNYEAQ. This CDR3 has 11 residues. Trimming left V 8 bases short and J 6 bases short, with 9 bases between. In DNA form, the CDR3 reads TGTGCCAGCTCCAGTTTGGATACGCAGTATTTT. This gives the protein CASSSLDTQYF.

This clone was seen ten or more times. The rearrangement joins TRBV4-3 to TRBJ2-2, with TRBD2 matching 9 bases. The CDR3 totals 17 residues. Germline V CDR1 and CDR2: LGHNA, YSLEER. The V segment lost 0 bases and the J segment 6 bases; nucleotides outside the gene matches: 8. Here the CDR3 reads CASSQDKGGRASGELFF. The DNA of the CDR3 is TGCGCCAGCAGCCAAGATAAGGGCGGGAGGGCTTCCGGGGAGCTGTTTTTT.

The chain is built from TRBV19 and TRBJ1-1, with D possibly matching TRBD1 (5 bases). Germline CDR1 is LNHDA and CDR2 is SQIVND (reference sequence). The length of the CDR3 is 14 residues. The V and J ends lost 6 bases and 2 bases respectively, with 13 bases between them. The CDR3 sequence: CASRDSFINTEAFF. In nucleotides, the CDR3 is TGTGCCAGTAGAGACAGTTTTATAAACACTGAAGCTTTCTTT.

J is TRBJ1-5 and V is TRBV18; D is perhaps TRBD1 (6 bases). The V end lost 0 bases, the J end lost 7 bases, and 25 bases lay between the germline ends. The CDR3 has 19 amino acids. CDR1 and CDR2 from the germline V gene are KGHSH and LQKENI. CDR3 in DNA: TGTGCCAGCTCACCACCGTTTCTCGGGGGCCCAGGGGATTTGCAGCCCCAGCATTTT. Protein product: CASSPPFLGGPGDLQPQHF.

The chain couples TRBV19 to TRBJ1-1, with D possibly TRBD1 on 5 matching bases. This CDR3 has 12 residues. The germline V gene encodes CDR1 LNHDA and CDR2 SQIVND (reference sequence). V was cut by 5 bases and J by 10 bases, with 14 bases left in between. CDR3 coding DNA: TGTGCCAGTAGTTGGGCAGGGACGGGAGCTTTCTTT. Amino acid sequence: CASSWAGTGAFF.

J is TRBJ2-5 and V is TRBV11-3; D ambiguous. This CDR3 region has 13 residues. With 5 bases removed from V and 2 bases from J, the gap between germline ends came to 9 bases. Germline CDR1 and CDR2: SGHNT and YENEEA. CDR3 loop: CASSPLAQETQYF. The CDR3, as DNA: TGTGCCAGCAGCCCGCTGGCTCAAGAGACCCAGTACTTC. The full variable domain, with the rest looked up from reference TRBV11-3 and TRBJ2-5, is EAGVVQSPRYKIIEKKQPVAFWCNPISGHNTLYWYLQNLGQGPELLIRYENEEAVDDSQLPKDRFSAERLKGVDSTLKIQPAELGDSAVYLCASSPLAQETQYFGPGTRLLVL.

This clone showed up just a few times. The V call is TRBV28, the J call TRBJ2-7; the match to TRBD2 covers 9 bases. V lost 7 bases and J lost 3; bases outside the gene matches: 4. The CDR3 has 13 amino acids. CDR1 is MDHEN and CDR2 is SYDVKM in the germline V gene. CDR3 in DNA: TGTGCCAGCATGGCGGGAGGGTACTACGAGCAGTACTTC. Its translation is CASMAGGYYEQYF.

This chain joins TRBV9 and TRBJ2-1; 9 nucleotides line up with TRBD2. J gave up 4 bases and V 3 bases, and 5 bases lay outside the gene matches. This CDR3 contains 15 residues. CDR1 and CDR2 (germline): SGDLS, YYNGEE. CDR3 protein: CASSASSGGYNEQFF. DNA of the CDR3: TGTGCCAGCAGCGCTAGTAGCGGGGGTTACAATGAGCAGTTCTTC.

To note about this clone: Other DNA sequences in the sample encode the same CDR3. The gene calls are TRBV6-5 and TRBJ2-7, with D possibly TRBD1 on 6 matching bases. The CDR3 length is 14 residues. The germline V gene has CDR1 MNHEY and CDR2 SVGAGI. The V end was cut by 8 bases, the J end by 0 bases, with 14 bases between. CDR3: CASRAPGHSYEQYF. DNA of the CDR3: TGTGCCAGCCGAGCCCCGGGACACTCCTACGAGCAGTACTTC.

This rearrangement joins TRBV7-2 to TRBJ1-5; D not resolved. Germline CDR1 is SGHTA and CDR2 is FQGNSA. This CDR3 has 11 amino acids. V lost 1 base and J lost 7, with 2 bases in between. In DNA, the CDR3 is TGTGCCAGCAGCTTAGGGCAGCCCCAGCATTTT. Translated, it gives CASSLGQPQHF.

The chain employs TRBV11-3 and TRBJ2-1, with D uncertain. CDR1 is SGHNT and CDR2 is YENEEA in the germline V gene. The ends were cut back, 2 bases at V and 3 bases at J, with 14 bases in the middle. The CDR3 length is 16 residues. The CDR3 nucleotides read TGTGCCAGCAGCTTAATCGTCTCGGGTTTCTACAATGAGCAGTTCTTC. Translating it yields CASSLIVSGFYNEQFF.

This clone was observed a few times. The chain recombines TRBV7-2 with TRBJ2-3; D is possibly TRBD2 (6 bases). Trimming pared 5 bases from V and 4 bases from J, leaving 10 bases between. This CDR3 comprises 13 residues. Germline V gene sequence: CDR1 SGHTA, CDR2 FQGNSA. The CDR3 DNA reads TGTGCCAGCAGCGCGGGACCCCCAGATACGCAGTATTTT. Protein: CASSAGPPDTQYF.

This clone was recorded once. V is TRBV18 and J is TRBJ2-1, with D perhaps matching TRBD2 (6 bases). This CDR3 has 15 residues. Trimming removed 2 bases at V and 6 bases at J, with 14 bases between. The germline V gene has CDR1 KGHSH and CDR2 LQKENI. CDR3: CASSPSLAQGNEQFF. CDR3 nucleotide sequence: TGTGCCAGCTCACCATCGCTAGCGCAGGGCAATGAGCAGTTCTTC. The full variable domain, in which reference TRBV18 and TRBJ2-1 provide the parts outside the CDR3, is NAGVMQNPRHLVRRRGQEARLRCSPMKGHSHVYWYRQLPEEGLKFMVYLQKENIIDESGMPKERFSAEFPKEGPSILRIQQVVRGDSAAYFCASSPSLAQGNEQFFGPGTRLTVL.

V and J are TRBV9 and TRBJ1-1, with no clear D. This CDR3 comprises 13 residues. Germline V gene data show CDR1 as SGDLS and CDR2 as YYNGEE. The V gene lost 4 bases and the J gene lost 2 bases, with 9 bases spanning the gap. DNA for the CDR3: TGTGCCAGCAGCTGGCACCACAACACTGAAGCTTTCTTT. Translated, it gives CASSWHHNTEAFF.

This sequence joins TRBV7-2 and TRBJ2-7, with 8 bases that match TRBD2. The J segment lost 3 bases and the V segment lost 5 bases, leaving 9 bases of the junction unmatched. The V gene's germline CDR1 is SGHTA and CDR2 FQGNSA. This CDR3 region has 15 residues. The DNA for the CDR3 is TGTGCCAGCAGCGTATTGCCCGGGACTAGCTACGAGCAGTACTTC. It yields the protein CASSVLPGTSYEQYF.

Remarks on this clone: In the same sample, other DNA sequences code for this CDR3. The chain links TRBV7-8 to TRBJ2-3; 9 positions agree with TRBD2. This CDR3 spans 18 amino acids. The trim removed 4 bases at V and 1 base at J, leaving 12 bases unmatched. Germline CDR1 reads SGHVS; CDR2 reads FQNEAQ. The CDR3 DNA is TGTGCCAGCAGCTCCGACACTATCGCGGGAGGGGGCACAGATACGCAGTATTTT. Translation gives CASSSDTIAGGGTDTQYF.

In DNA, the CDR3 is TGTGCCAGCAGCCGGGACTCTAGCACAGATACGCAGTATTTT. Protein sequence: CASSRDSSTDTQYF. The gene calls are TRBV5-5 and TRBJ2-3, with D possibly matching TRBD2 (6 bases). Germline V gives CDR1 SGHKS, CDR2 YYEKEE (reference sequence). Trimming left V 4 bases short and J 0 bases short, with 9 bases between. The CDR3 has 14 residues.

The genes are TRBV7-9 and TRBJ2-1; 10 bases are a match to TRBD2. V was pared by 5 bases and J by 1 base, with 5 bases of the junction left unmatched. CDR3 size: 16 residues. CDR1 is SEHNR and CDR2 is FQNEAQ in the germline V gene (reference sequence). CDR3: CASSPAAGGSYNEQFF. DNA for the CDR3: TGTGCCAGCAGCCCGGCAGCGGGAGGGTCCTACAATGAGCAGTTCTTC.

The rearrangement joins TRBV6-1 to TRBJ1-4; 11 nucleotides line up with TRBD1. The V segment lost 4 bases and the J segment 5 bases; nucleotides outside the gene matches: 3. The CDR3 spans 15 residues. Germline lookup yields CDR1 MNHNS and CDR2 SASEGT. Written as DNA, the CDR3 is TGTGCCAGCAGTGCCCGGGACAGGGGGAATGAAAAACTGTTTTTT. Translated, it gives CASSARDRGNEKLFF.